What follows are 31 T cell receptor beta chains derived from one specimen sequenced in a study of Ad26.COV2.S vaccination and SARS-CoV-2 variants. Libraries were prepared by immunoSEQ multiplex PCR; TCRdb keeps only in-frame clonotypes and omits some of them. The sample includes around 250,000 clones, around 88% seen only once; the top ten take about 2.8%. The treatment denotes: some 20 received Ad26.COV2.S at low or high dose, single or two shots; roughly five received placebo; per-sample allocation not given. Material that was analyzed had been drawn on day 63 after the first vaccine or placebo injection. The specimen was peripheral blood, collected in a trial of Ad26.COV2.S vaccine versus placebo. The receptor set was obtained from a person between 18 and 59 years old who received the Ad26.COV2.S COVID-19 vaccine or a placebo.

V gene TRBV7-9 combines with J gene TRBJ1-3; a weak D match, TRBD1 (6 bases). Trimming took off 6 bases at V and 0 bases at J, with 15 bases between the two ends. The CDR3 is made up of 16 amino acids. Germline V gene data show CDR1 as SEHNR and CDR2 as FQNEAQ (reference sequence). The CDR3 DNA reads TGTGCCAGCAGTAAGTGGGGGGCAAGCTCTGGAAACACCATATATTTT. This sequence encodes CASSKWGASSGNTIYF.

The genes are TRBV18 and TRBJ2-2; TRBD1 matches 10 bases. This CDR3 region has 20 residues. Germline CDR1 is KGHSH and CDR2 is LQKENI. V lost 2 bases and J lost 3; bases outside the gene matches: 15. The CDR3 here is CASSPIYFGTGASDTGELFF. CDR3 in DNA: TGTGCCAGCTCACCAATTTATTTCGGGACAGGGGCAAGTGACACCGGGGAGCTGTTTTTT.

The CDR3 DNA is TGTGCCAGCAGCTCTCCGGGACTAGTACCCGAGCAGTACTTC. It codes for CASSSPGLVPEQYF. V usage is TRBV5-4 and J usage is TRBJ2-7, with 8 bases matching TRBD2. Germline V CDR1 and CDR2: SGHNT, YYREEE (reference sequence). V trimming: 3 bases; J trimming: 6 bases; junction bases outside the gene matches: 8. This CDR3 comprises 14 residues.

V is TRBV29-1 and J is TRBJ2-1, with TRBD2 matching over 12 bases. The V and J ends lost 6 bases and 4 bases, in that order; junction bases with no gene match: 7. There are 15 residues in the CDR3. Germline lookup yields CDR1 SQVTM and CDR2 ANQGSEA. The CDR3 loop is CSVGRTSGIYNEQFF. Written as DNA, the CDR3 is TGCAGCGTCGGAAGGACTAGCGGGATTTACAATGAGCAGTTCTTC.

About this clone: A read error may produce the germline difference seen at one junction end. The V gene is TRBV5-1, the J gene TRBJ1-2; a weak D match, TRBD1 (5 bases). The CDR3 runs to 15 residues. Germline V lookup: CDR1 SGHRS, CDR2 YFSETQ. CDR3 protein: CASSLDTLKNYGYTF. CDR3 sequence (DNA): TGCGCCAGCAGTTTGGACACCCTTAAGAACTATGGCTACACCTTC.

The chain links TRBV7-2 to TRBJ2-5; either TRBD1 or TRBD2 may supply D (5 bases each). Germline V CDR1 and CDR2: SGHTA, FQGNSA. V lost 3 bases, J lost 0 bases, and 8 bases lay in between. CDR3 length: 14 residues. CDR3 region: CASSFGGYQETQYF. The CDR3, as DNA: TGTGCCAGCAGCTTTGGGGGTTACCAAGAGACCCAGTACTTC.

The CDR3, as DNA: TGTGCCAGCAGTTACGGCAGGGCGAATCAGCCCCAGCATTTT. Translating it yields CASSYGRANQPQHF. The chain carries TRBV6-2 or TRBV6-3 and TRBJ1-5; possibly TRBD1 for D (5 bases). Between the trimmed V and J ends, which lost 2 bases and 4 bases, there was a span of 9 bases. Germline V gives CDR1 MNHEY, CDR2 SVGEGT. The length of the CDR3 is 14 residues.

V usage is TRBV4-3 and J usage is TRBJ2-3; TRBD2 aligns across 13 bases. V was pared by 0 bases and J by 2 bases, with 11 bases of the junction left unmatched. The germline gives CDR1 LGHNA, CDR2 YSLEER. CDR3 size: 20 residues. The DNA of the CDR3 is TGCGCCAGCAGCCAAGATTGGGGTCGGACTAGCGGGAGATCCACAGATACGCAGTATTTT. Protein: CASSQDWGRTSGRSTDTQYF.

The gene calls are TRBV9 and TRBJ1-3, with 11 nucleotides matching TRBD1. Germline V lookup: CDR1 SGDLS, CDR2 YYNGEE. J lost 0 bases, V lost 4 bases, and 6 bases had no gene match. The CDR3 has 17 amino acids. The CDR3 nucleotides are TGTGCCAGCAGCTACCGGGACAGGGGGAGCTCTGGAAACACCATATATTTT. This codes for CASSYRDRGSSGNTIYF.

V gene TRBV4-1 combines with J gene TRBJ2-4; a weak D match, TRBD1 (5 bases). This CDR3 comprises 13 residues. The germline CDR1 and CDR2 sequences are MGHRA and YSYEKL. V shed 0 bases and J shed 7 bases, with 7 bases lying between them. CDR3 residues: CASSQDYRNIQYF. In DNA, the CDR3 is TGCGCCAGCAGCCAAGATTACAGGAACATTCAGTACTTC.

The V and J genes are TRBV9 and TRBJ1-1, with unresolved D. V shed 0 bases and J shed 6 bases, with 9 bases lying between them. The CDR3 spans 13 residues. Germline V gene sequence: CDR1 SGDLS, CDR2 YYNGEE. The CDR3 coding sequence is TGTGCCAGCAGCGTAGGGGCAGACGCTGAAGCTTTCTTT. This translates into CASSVGADAEAFF. Looking up the rest from reference TRBV9 and TRBJ1-1 gives the full variable domain: DSGVTQTPKHLITATGQRVTLRCSPRSGDLSVYWYQQSLDQGLQFLIQYYNGEERAKGNILERFSAQQFPDLHSELNLSSLELGDSALYFCASSVGADAEAFFGQGTRLTVV.

The sample holds one count of this clone. This chain uses TRBV5-1 with TRBJ2-7; D possibly corresponds to TRBD1 (6 bases). Per the germline V gene, CDR1 is SGHRS and CDR2 is YFSETQ. This CDR3 comprises 15 residues. The V and J ends lost 0 bases and 3 bases respectively, with 13 bases between them. CDR3 nucleotides: TGCGCCAGCAGCTTGGCGGACAGAGCTTACTACGAGCAGTACTTC. Protein sequence: CASSLADRAYYEQYF.

The chain is built from TRBV5-6 and TRBJ2-1; possibly TRBD1 for D (6 bases). Between the trimmed V and J ends, which lost 3 bases and 10 bases, there was a span of 14 bases. Germline values: CDR1 SGHDT, CDR2 YYEEEE. The CDR3 is 13 amino acids. CDR3 bases: TGTGCCAGCAGCTCAAGACCCGGACAGGAGCAGTTCTTC. Its protein is CASSSRPGQEQFF.

The chain carries TRBV7-2 and TRBJ2-3; D gene uncertain. CDR3 length: 14 residues. Trimming took 3 bases from V and 4 from J, leaving 11 bases between them. From germline, CDR1 is SGHTA and CDR2 FQGNSA. CDR3 DNA: TGTGCCAGCAGCTTCGAAACGAGGTCAGATACGCAGTATTTT. The encoded protein is CASSFETRSDTQYF.

The count of this clone is one. The chain recombines TRBV30 with TRBJ2-2; 8 bases match TRBD1. CDR1 GTSNPN and CDR2 SVGIG come from the germline V gene (reference sequence). Trimming removed 5 bases from V and 5 bases from J; junction bases left unmatched: 7. The CDR3 contains 14 residues. CDR3 sequence (DNA): TGTGCCTGGGCAACAGGGGGGAAGACCGGGGAGCTGTTTTTT. As protein: CAWATGGKTGELFF.

J is TRBJ2-1 and V is TRBV11-2; 10 positions match TRBD2. CDR3 size: 16 residues. In germline, CDR1 is SGHAT, CDR2 FQNNGV. V was clipped by 4 bases and J by 0 bases; unmatched bases: 3. The CDR3 is CASSWTSGGSYNEQFF. The CDR3 nucleotides are TGTGCCAGCAGCTGGACTAGCGGAGGCTCCTACAATGAGCAGTTCTTC.

V and J are TRBV7-3 and TRBJ2-3; D may be TRBD1 or TRBD2 (7 bases each). CDR1 and CDR2 (germline): SGHTA, FQGTGA. V lost 1 base to trimming and J lost 5 bases, with 19 bases between them. The CDR3 consists of 17 residues. The CDR3 protein is CASSLNGGRGHQDTQYF. The DNA of the CDR3 is TGTGCCAGCAGCTTAAATGGTGGGAGGGGGCATCAAGATACGCAGTATTTT. Together with reference TRBV7-3 and TRBJ2-3, the CDR3 gives the full variable domain: GAGVSQTPSNKVTEKGKYVELRCDPISGHTALYWYRQSLGQGPEFLIYFQGTGAADDSGLPNDRFFAVRPEGSVSTLKIQRTERGDSAVYLCASSLNGGRGHQDTQYFGPGTRLTVL.

V and J are TRBV4-1 and TRBJ2-5, with D hard to call. Per germline, CDR1 MGHRA and CDR2 YSYEKL. V was shortened by 0 bases and J by 5 bases, with 10 bases between the two germline ends. The CDR3 sequence is 14 residues long. For the CDR3, the DNA is TGCGCCAGCAGCCAAGATCCGCGTTTGGAGACCCAGTACTTC. Amino acid sequence: CASSQDPRLETQYF.

The chain uses TRBV4-3 and TRBJ1-4; no definite D call. The V gene lost 0 bases and the J gene lost 12 bases, with 11 bases spanning the gap. This CDR3 is built from 13 residues. The germline V gene has CDR1 LGHNA and CDR2 YSLEER. CDR3 loop: CASSQDRQAQLFF. CDR3 sequence (DNA): TGCGCCAGCAGCCAAGATAGGCAGGCCCAACTGTTTTTT.

The chain links TRBV3-1 (or the pseudogene TRBV3-2) to TRBJ1-6; no firm D call. This CDR3 comprises 14 residues. The V gene's germline CDR1 is LGHDT and CDR2 YNNKEL (reference sequence). V lost 1 base and J lost 6, with 7 bases in between. CDR3 nucleotide sequence: TGTGCCAGCAGCCAAGGAACTATTAATTCACCCCTCCACTTT. Its translation is CASSQGTINSPLHF.

This clone turned up a few times. CDR3 coding DNA: TGTGCCAGCAGCGTAGGGGGGACTATCTCAGATACGCAGTATTTT. It codes for CASSVGGTISDTQYF. The chain couples TRBV9 to TRBJ2-3, with 7 nucleotides matching TRBD2. CDR3 length: 15 amino acids. The V and J ends lost 0 bases and 4 bases, in that order; junction bases with no gene match: 5. Per germline, CDR1 SGDLS and CDR2 YYNGEE.

The genes are TRBV3-1 (or the pseudogene TRBV3-2) and TRBJ2-1; 10 nucleotides align to TRBD2. Trimming removed 1 base from V and 6 bases from J; junction bases left unmatched: 9. The CDR3 sequence is 17 residues long. Germline V gene sequence: CDR1 LGHDT, CDR2 YNNKEL (reference sequence). The CDR3, as DNA: TGTGCCAGCAGCCAAGGGTCCCTAGCGGGAGCCTTCAATGAGCAGTTCTTC. Protein: CASSQGSLAGAFNEQFF.

The chain recombines TRBV4-1 with TRBJ1-4; D is unresolved. The germline V and J ends were trimmed by 1 base and 7 bases, with 7 bases remaining between them. Germline loops: CDR1 MGHRA, CDR2 YSYEKL. CDR3 length: 13 residues. The CDR3 bases are TGCGCCAGCAGCCAAGGTGTCGGTGAAAAACTGTTTTTT. Translating it yields CASSQGVGEKLFF.

The J gene is TRBJ1-6, the V gene TRBV3-1 (or the pseudogene TRBV3-2); D not certain. The germline V gene has CDR1 LGHDT and CDR2 YNNKEL (reference sequence). Trimming removed 1 base at V and 10 bases at J, with 8 bases between. The CDR3 loop spans 13 amino acids. In nucleotides, the CDR3 is TGTGCCAGCAGCCAAGTTTCGACCTCACCCCTCCACTTT. This translates into CASSQVSTSPLHF.

The V call is TRBV6-5, the J call TRBJ2-2, with D maybe TRBD1 (6 bases). Trimming took off 9 bases at V and 3 bases at J, with 14 bases between the two ends. The germline V gene encodes CDR1 MNHEY and CDR2 SVGAGI. The CDR3 covers 14 residues. The CDR3 region is CASLDRLHTGELFF. The CDR3, as DNA: TGTGCCAGTCTTGACAGGCTGCACACCGGGGAGCTGTTTTTT.

This chain links TRBV7-6 with TRBJ2-2; 8 bases fit TRBD1. The CDR3 length is 15 residues. The germline CDR1 and CDR2 sequences are SGHVS and FNYEAQ. J gave up 8 bases and V 7 bases, and 12 bases lay outside the gene matches. CDR3 in amino acids: CASNPRTGGAGELFF. As DNA, the CDR3 is TGTGCCAGCAACCCTCGTACAGGGGGTGCGGGGGAGCTGTTTTTT.

V usage is TRBV7-8 and J usage is TRBJ1-2; 9 nucleotides line up with TRBD1. The CDR3 is made up of 15 amino acids. Germline trimming cut 5 bases from V and 2 bases from J; bases unmatched to any gene: 6. Germline lookup yields CDR1 SGHVS and CDR2 FQNEAQ. This CDR3 reads CASSPFGQGNYGYTF. The CDR3 nucleotides read TGTGCCAGCAGCCCATTTGGACAGGGGAACTATGGCTACACCTTC.

In this sample, this clone turned up once. This sequence joins TRBV11-2 and TRBJ1-1, with 10 bases fitting TRBD1. The CDR3 is made up of 15 amino acids. The V gene end was trimmed by 4 bases and the J gene end by 5 bases; junction bases not matched to a gene: 7. Germline CDR1 reads SGHAT; CDR2 reads FQNNGV. This CDR3 reads CASSSRDRGRTEAFF. The CDR3 nucleotides read TGTGCCAGCAGCTCCCGGGACAGGGGTCGGACTGAAGCTTTCTTT.

This rearrangement joins TRBV9 to TRBJ2-1, with D perhaps given as TRBD1 or TRBD2 (5 bases each). Germline V gives CDR1 SGDLS, CDR2 YYNGEE. Trimming took off 0 bases at V and 8 bases at J, with 15 bases between the two ends. The CDR3 sequence is 15 residues long. CDR3 DNA sequence: TGTGCCAGCAGCGTAGATGGCCTACGAGGGGATGAGCAGTTCTTC. Translation: CASSVDGLRGDEQFF.

V gene TRBV19 combines with J gene TRBJ2-1; either TRBD1 or TRBD2 may fit D (5 bases each). Trimming pared 9 bases from V and 8 bases from J, leaving 29 bases between. The V gene's germline CDR1 is LNHDA and CDR2 SQIVND (reference sequence). The CDR3 is made up of 17 amino acids. CDR3 loop: CARDMMWAMDLGYEQFF. In DNA form, the CDR3 reads TGTGCCAGGGACATGATGTGGGCAATGGACTTAGGGTATGAGCAGTTCTTC.

The chain links TRBV19 to TRBJ1-3; D gene uncertain. This CDR3 has 12 residues. Trimming removed 6 bases from V and 4 bases from J, with 7 bases in between. The germline gives CDR1 LNHDA, CDR2 SQIVND (reference sequence). The CDR3 here is CASSPTGNTIYF. The CDR3 nucleotides read TGTGCCAGTAGCCCGACAGGAAACACCATATATTTT. The full variable domain, its missing parts supplied by reference TRBV19 and TRBJ1-3, is DGGITQSPKYLFRKEGQNVTLSCEQNLNHDAMYWYRQDPGQGLRLIYYSQIVNDFQKGDIAEGYSVSREKKESFPLTVTSAQKNPTAFYLCASSPTGNTIYFGEGSWLTVV.